Below, 30 T cell receptor beta chains from the same sample are listed, as sequenced in a study of a mutant IDH1 vaccine in newly diagnosed glioma (dated by TCRdb to the early 2020s). This specimen's time point label, per the study, means: week 47, end of study. A 20-mer mutant IDH1 peptide at 300 micrograms in Montanide made up each vaccine dose, which was injected subcutaneously together with topical imiquimod. For these receptors, no antigen is known. The library was made by the immunoSEQ multiplex PCR assay. Not all clones reach the TCRdb copy of this immuneACCESS table, which keeps in-frame sequences only. Checked studies attribute under half of the gap to unresolved V genes and leave the rest unexplained. This sample comprises approximately 37,000 clones, about 80% of them detected only once. Around 20% of the sample is taken by the ten largest. This specimen was PBMCs, taken from a glioma patient whose treatment included an IDH1 peptide vaccine. The receptor source for this set is a young man with glioma. Some clones in this sample may be carry-over from other donors' samples.

The V and J genes are TRBV9 and TRBJ1-1, with TRBD1 matching 10 bases. This CDR3 is 15 amino acids long. V lost 2 bases to trimming and J lost 2 bases; unmatched junction nucleotides: 3. The germline gives CDR1 SGDLS, CDR2 YYNGEE. The CDR3 protein is CASSVGTGANTEAFF. DNA for the CDR3: TGTGCCAGCAGCGTGGGGACAGGGGCAAACACTGAAGCTTTCTTT.

V usage is TRBV29-1 and J usage is TRBJ2-5, with TRBD2 matching 15 bases. J gave up 4 bases and V 8 bases, and 14 bases lay outside the gene matches. The CDR3 runs 17 residues. Germline V gene data show CDR1 as SQVTM and CDR2 as ANQGSEA. In nucleotides, the CDR3 is TGCAGCATAAGGGGGCCGGGACTAGCGGGAGGCATAGAGACCCAGTACTTC. Encoded protein: CSIRGPGLAGGIETQYF.

The chain carries TRBV5-5 and TRBJ2-5; D is tentatively TRBD1 or TRBD2 (5 bases each). CDR1 is SGHKS and CDR2 is YYEKEE in the germline V gene (reference sequence). The CDR3 is 14 residues long. Between the trimmed V and J ends, which lost 2 bases and 0 bases, there was a span of 8 bases. The CDR3 protein is CASSLRGYQETQYF. As DNA, the CDR3 is TGTGCCAGCAGCTTACGGGGCTACCAAGAGACCCAGTACTTC. Full variable domain (remainder filled in from reference TRBV5-5 and TRBJ2-5): DAGVTQSPTHLIKTRGQQVTLRCSPISGHKSVSWYQQVLGQGPQFIFQYYEKEERGRGNFPDRFSARQFPNYSSELNVNALLLGDSALYLCASSLRGYQETQYFGPGTRLLVL.

V and J are TRBV5-1 and TRBJ2-2, with TRBD1 matching over 7 bases. The CDR3 is 16 amino acids. Looked up from germline, CDR1 is SGHRS and CDR2 is YFSETQ. V was clipped by 4 bases and J by 5 bases; unmatched bases: 11. Here the CDR3 reads CASSPRGTETTGELFF. DNA for the CDR3: TGCGCCAGCAGCCCTAGAGGGACAGAAACAACCGGGGAGCTGTTTTTT. Using reference TRBV5-1 and TRBJ2-2 for the parts outside the CDR3, the full variable domain is KAGVTQTPRYLIKTRGQQVTLSCSPISGHRSVSWYQQTPGQGLQFLFEYFSETQRNKGNFPGRFSGRQFSNSRSEMNVSTLELGDSALYLCASSPRGTETTGELFFGEGSRLTVL.

The rearrangement uses TRBV27 and TRBJ2-7; 12 bases map to TRBD2. The V segment lost 4 bases and the J segment 5 bases; nucleotides outside the gene matches: 6. Germline V gives CDR1 MNHEY, CDR2 SMNVEV (reference sequence). The CDR3 covers 15 residues. CDR3 in DNA: TGTGCCAGCAGTTCCCCTAGCGGGAGGGCAAACGAGCAGTACTTC. It specifies CASSSPSGRANEQYF.

V and J are TRBV5-1 and TRBJ2-5, with no clear D. The germline gives CDR1 SGHRS, CDR2 YFSETQ. Trimming left V 1 base short and J 5 bases short, with 9 bases between. The CDR3 runs to 13 residues. CDR3 DNA: TGCGCCAGCAGCTTGATTCCCGGGGAGACCCAGTACTTC. This translates into CASSLIPGETQYF.

The chain employs TRBV30 and TRBJ1-1; D is unresolved. V lost 4 bases and J lost 0, with 6 bases in between. Germline CDR1 and CDR2: GTSNPN and SVGIG (reference sequence). This CDR3 region has 12 residues. For the CDR3, the DNA is TGTGCCTGGACCGCTATGAACACTGAAGCTTTCTTT. Translated, it gives CAWTAMNTEAFF.

Only one count was recorded for this clone. The rearrangement links TRBV7-2 to TRBJ2-7, with TRBD2 identical over 14 bases. The CDR3 totals 15 residues. Germline V gene data show CDR1 as SGHTA and CDR2 as FQGNSA. Trimming took 5 bases from V and 7 from J; bases not matched to a gene: 7. The CDR3 sequence is CASSMGLAGAREQYF. CDR3 DNA sequence: TGTGCCAGCAGCATGGGACTAGCGGGGGCCCGGGAGCAGTACTTC.

The chain is built from TRBV30 and TRBJ2-3; TRBD2 agrees at 12 bases. Per germline, CDR1 GTSNPN and CDR2 SVGIG (reference sequence). This CDR3 comprises 16 residues. V gave up 0 bases and J gave up 6 bases; unmatched junction bases: 7. The CDR3 nucleotides are TGTGCCTGGAGTGTCTCGACTAGCGGGGGAAGGGATACGCAGTATTTT. Its translation is CAWSVSTSGGRDTQYF.

V and J are TRBV6-1 and TRBJ1-4, with TRBD1 matching 10 bases. V lost 3 bases to trimming and J lost 8 bases; unmatched junction nucleotides: 9. The CDR3 consists of 16 residues. Per germline, CDR1 MNHNS and CDR2 SASEGT. In DNA, the CDR3 is TGTGCCAGCAGTGATCCCAGACAGGGGGCTAGGGAAAAACTGTTTTTT. Protein: CASSDPRQGAREKLFF.

This clone was seen a handful of times. The rearrangement uses TRBV2 and TRBJ1-1; D ambiguous. Trimming removed 7 bases at V and 0 bases at J, with 9 bases between. CDR3 length equals 13 residues. Looked up from germline, CDR1 is SNHLY and CDR2 is FYNNEI. This CDR3 is CASTYAMNTEAFF. CDR3 bases: TGTGCCAGCACGTACGCTATGAACACTGAAGCTTTCTTT.

The chain employs TRBV5-1 and TRBJ1-5, with D perhaps matching TRBD1 (6 bases). Germline CDR1 is SGHRS and CDR2 is YFSETQ. This CDR3 is 14 amino acids long. Deletions cut 2 bases from V and 3 bases from J, with 9 bases between. The CDR3 DNA reads as TGCGCCAGCAGCTTAGGGGACAACAATCAGCCCCAGCATTTT. This encodes CASSLGDNNQPQHF.

The genes are TRBV10-3 and TRBJ2-7, with 8 bases fitting TRBD1. Germline V CDR1 and CDR2: ENHRY, SYGVKD. CDR3 length equals 13 residues. V shed 6 bases, J shed 5 bases, and the junction held 6 bases outside the gene matches. CDR3 sequence: CAISTGGQDEQYF. The CDR3 DNA reads TGTGCCATCAGCACTGGGGGACAGGACGAGCAGTACTTC.

This clone occurred a few times. The chain has TRBV7-2 and TRBJ1-4, with 7 bases matching TRBD1. Germline V CDR1 and CDR2: SGHTA, FQGNSA. After removal of 5 bases from V and 11 bases from J, the junction contained 8 bases not matched to a gene. The CDR3 runs to 13 residues. In DNA, the CDR3 is TGTGCCAGCAGCCTTAGACAGGGCGAGAAACTGTTTTTT. Translated, it gives CASSLRQGEKLFF. Using reference TRBV7-2 and TRBJ1-4 for the parts outside the CDR3, the full variable domain is GAGVSQSPSNKVTEKGKDVELRCDPISGHTALYWYRQSLGQGLEFLIYFQGNSAPDKSGLPSDRFSAERTGGSVSTLTIQRTQQEDSAVYLCASSLRQGEKLFFGSGTQLSVL.

This clone has a single count. The chain links TRBV5-1 to TRBJ2-1; possibly TRBD1 for D (5 bases). Germline CDR1 reads SGHRS; CDR2 reads YFSETQ. V gave up 8 bases and J gave up 8 bases, with 17 bases separating them. The CDR3 sequence is 13 residues long. CDR3 loop: CASSGPDGDEQFF. The CDR3 nucleotides are TGCGCCAGTTCAGGGCCGGATGGGGATGAGCAGTTCTTC.

The chain combines TRBV5-4 with TRBJ1-1; no reliable D call. This CDR3 is built from 13 residues. V lost 2 bases and J lost 6, with 11 bases in between. Germline CDR1 and CDR2: SGHNT and YYREEE (reference sequence). The CDR3 is CASSFRGVPEAFF. The CDR3 nucleotides read TGTGCCAGCAGCTTCCGGGGTGTCCCTGAAGCTTTCTTT.

V gene TRBV28 combines with J gene TRBJ2-2, with 7 bases fitting TRBD1. The germline gives CDR1 MDHEN, CDR2 SYDVKM. Trimming removed 7 bases from V and 6 bases from J; junction bases left unmatched: 23. This CDR3 comprises 19 residues. In nucleotides, the CDR3 is TGTGCCAGCATGTTGGGCTACGACGGAGACAGGGTGGCGGCCGGGGAGCTGTTTTTT. Translation: CASMLGYDGDRVAAGELFF.

The V and J genes are TRBV18 and TRBJ1-2; D possibly corresponds to TRBD1 (5 bases). Trimming removed 3 bases from V and 8 bases from J, with 22 bases in between. The CDR3 has 16 amino acids. Germline lookup yields CDR1 KGHSH and CDR2 LQKENI. In DNA form, the CDR3 reads TGTGCCAGCTCACCCACCACCCAGCAGGGCCGAGAAGGCTACACCTTC. This codes for CASSPTTQQGREGYTF.

The rearrangement joins TRBV5-6 to TRBJ2-7; D is undetermined. The CDR3 extends over 14 amino acids. Trimming pared 4 bases from V and 4 bases from J, leaving 15 bases between. Germline lookup yields CDR1 SGHDT and CDR2 YYEEEE. CDR3 sequence (DNA): TGTGCCAGCAGCGGCCCCTCCGGGCTTTACGAGCAGTACTTC. This sequence encodes CASSGPSGLYEQYF.

For the CDR3, the DNA is TGTGCCAGCAGCCCCCGGGACAGGCACACTGAAGCTTTCTTT. Its protein is CASSPRDRHTEAFF. The chain employs TRBV13 and TRBJ1-1; 8 bases line up with TRBD1. Germline V gene lookup returns CDR1 PRHDT and CDR2 FYEKMQ (reference sequence). Trimming took 5 bases from V and 3 from J; bases not matched to a gene: 5. The CDR3 has 14 residues.

V gene TRBV4-3 combines with J gene TRBJ2-7, with TRBD1 matching over 8 bases. V lost 0 bases, J lost 5 bases, and 6 bases stayed unmatched. CDR3 size: 15 residues. From germline, CDR1 is LGHNA and CDR2 YSLEER. CDR3 residues: CASSQDRGRVHEQYF. The CDR3 DNA reads as TGCGCCAGCAGCCAAGACAGGGGGCGCGTCCACGAGCAGTACTTC.

The chain links TRBV12-5 to TRBJ1-2; D gene unclear. The V gene's germline CDR1 is LGHNT and CDR2 FRNRAP. This CDR3 has 13 amino acids. Deletions cut 7 bases from V and 4 bases from J, with 13 bases between. The CDR3 region is CASAQDGAYGYTF. CDR3 DNA: TGTGCTAGTGCCCAGGACGGCGCCTATGGCTACACCTTC.

The genes are TRBV6-6 and TRBJ2-3; D is undetermined. CDR1 MNHNY and CDR2 SVGAGI come from the germline V gene (reference sequence). The CDR3 totals 12 residues. Trimming took 0 bases from V and 5 from J, leaving 3 bases between them. This CDR3 is CASSYSGDTQYF. The CDR3 nucleotides read TGTGCCAGCAGTTACTCGGGAGATACGCAGTATTTT.

V usage is TRBV9 and J usage is TRBJ1-1, with D tentatively TRBD1 (5 bases). The V end was cut by 4 bases, the J end by 7 bases, with 14 bases between. Germline V gene lookup returns CDR1 SGDLS and CDR2 YYNGEE. The CDR3 length is 13 residues. CDR3 bases: TGTGCCAGCAGCTTCACCCAGGGTGGTGAAGCTTTCTTT. This gives the protein CASSFTQGGEAFF.

This clone was counted once. The CDR3 is CAFGQGLAYQETQYF. The CDR3 DNA follows: TGTGCCTTCGGCCAGGGACTAGCGTACCAAGAGACCCAGTACTTC. The chain employs TRBV30 and TRBJ2-5; 10 bases match TRBD2. The germline V gene has CDR1 GTSNPN and CDR2 SVGIG (reference sequence). The CDR3 has 15 residues. After removal of 7 bases from V and 0 bases from J, the junction contained 8 bases not matched to a gene.

The chain carries TRBV25-1 and TRBJ2-3, with D hard to call. CDR1 MGHDK and CDR2 SYGVNS come from the germline V gene. Trimming stripped 0 bases from V and 1 base from J, with 8 bases between. The length of the CDR3 is 15 residues. CDR3 amino acids: CASSEYFGRTDTQYF. CDR3 nucleotides: TGTGCCAGCAGTGAATACTTTGGGCGCACAGATACGCAGTATTTT.

The chain couples TRBV19 to TRBJ2-5, with D possibly matching TRBD2 (5 bases). From germline, CDR1 is LNHDA and CDR2 SQIVND (reference sequence). The CDR3 sequence is 14 residues long. Trimming stripped 2 bases from V and 2 bases from J, with 9 bases between. DNA of the CDR3: TGTGCCAGTAGTATACAAGGAGGACAAGAGACCCAGTACTTC. Its protein product is CASSIQGGQETQYF.

The chain carries TRBV6-1 and TRBJ2-1; 8 nucleotides line up with TRBD1. Germline CDR1 is MNHNS and CDR2 is SASEGT. The CDR3 totals 14 residues. Trimming cost V 7 bases and J 9 bases; bases outside gene matches: 11. The CDR3 DNA sequence: TGTGCCAGCAAACAATTAGGACAGGGTATTGAGCAGTTCTTC. It codes for CASKQLGQGIEQFF.

The V gene is TRBV5-8, the J gene TRBJ2-1; D may be TRBD2 (6 bases). V lost 0 bases and J lost 6, with 10 bases in between. The V gene's germline CDR1 is SGHTS and CDR2 YDEGEE. CDR3 length equals 14 residues. Here the CDR3 DNA reads TGTGCCAGCAGCTTGGGACGGCGGGGCAATGAGCAGTTCTTC. Protein product: CASSLGRRGNEQFF.

The chain recombines TRBV7-6 with TRBJ1-3; no clear D. The V end lost 6 bases, the J end lost 0 bases, and 12 bases lay between the germline ends. Germline V gene lookup returns CDR1 SGHVS and CDR2 FNYEAQ. The CDR3 has 15 residues. The CDR3: CASSLYPSSGNTIYF. CDR3 DNA: TGTGCCAGCAGTTTATATCCCAGCTCTGGAAACACCATATATTTT.